A single sample gave rise to the 3 T cell receptor beta chains below, sequenced in a study of cytomegalovirus exposure and HLA in healthy donors. With 60 Vbeta and 13 Jbeta primers, the PCR was carried out. The data were produced by immunoSEQ multiplex PCR, yet TCRdb's version contains in-frame clones alone and is incomplete. The data contain over 200,000 clones, around 80% of them singletons. Sequenced material: PBMCs. Source of these receptors: a man aged 40-49 years in good health and CMV-seropositive.

The chain joins TRBV7-8 to TRBJ2-7; 8 bases line up with TRBD2. Germline lookup yields CDR1 SGHVS and CDR2 FQNEAQ. This CDR3 comprises 14 residues. J gave up 9 bases and V 2 bases, and 9 bases lay outside the gene matches. The CDR3 sequence is CASSLPGTSAPQYF. Here the CDR3 DNA reads TGTGCCAGCAGCTTACCCGGGACTAGTGCGCCGCAGTACTTC.

The CDR3: CASSLDGARWSGYTF. The CDR3 DNA reads as TGTGCCAGCAGCTTAGACGGAGCGAGGTGGAGTGGCTACACCTTC. This chain joins TRBV7-9 and TRBJ1-2; D uncertain. Germline assignment: CDR1 SEHNR and CDR2 FQNEAQ (reference sequence). V was clipped by 1 base and J by 7 bases, with 16 bases between them. This CDR3 has 15 amino acids.

The V call is TRBV4-1, the J call TRBJ1-5; the D gene is possibly TRBD1 (6 bases). The CDR3 spans 17 residues. Trimming took 2 bases from V and 1 from J, leaving 15 bases between them. The germline V gene has CDR1 MGHRA and CDR2 YSYEKL. This CDR3 reads CASSQKPAGVSNQPQHF. The CDR3, as DNA: TGCGCCAGCAGCCAAAAGCCCGCAGGGGTGAGCAATCAGCCCCAGCATTTT.